This T cell receptor (beta chain) appears in the sequencing data of a study of blood T cell repertoires in COVID-19. Study details: Whether acute or convalescent, the COVID-19 samples came from the United States, Italy and Spain. Sample material is recorded as cDNA or gDNA derived from T cells, B-cell-depleted T cells, or PBMCs.

The CDR3 is made up of 13 amino acids. CDR1 and CDR2 from the germline V gene are SGHTA and FQGNSA. The V and J ends lost 1 base and 7 bases respectively, with 8 bases between them. In the original analysis: Amplifying reference gene primers gave estimates of nucleated cell counts. Profiling relied on immunoSEQ multiplex PCR, and the TCRdb table lists in-frame clones only, not all of them. The V and J calls and the clone size are those of that table, but D and trimming were determined from the DNA. Among 50,000 to 70,000 clones listed, around nine tenths were seen once. What was sequenced was peripheral blood. The TCR comes from a human donor with active COVID-19. The donor label of this sample is uncertain. This chain connects TRBV7-2 to TRBJ2-4; D may be TRBD2 (6 bases). DNA of the CDR3: TGTGCCAGCAGCTTAGGGGGAGGCAACATTCAGTACTTC. Protein product: CASSLGGGNIQYF.